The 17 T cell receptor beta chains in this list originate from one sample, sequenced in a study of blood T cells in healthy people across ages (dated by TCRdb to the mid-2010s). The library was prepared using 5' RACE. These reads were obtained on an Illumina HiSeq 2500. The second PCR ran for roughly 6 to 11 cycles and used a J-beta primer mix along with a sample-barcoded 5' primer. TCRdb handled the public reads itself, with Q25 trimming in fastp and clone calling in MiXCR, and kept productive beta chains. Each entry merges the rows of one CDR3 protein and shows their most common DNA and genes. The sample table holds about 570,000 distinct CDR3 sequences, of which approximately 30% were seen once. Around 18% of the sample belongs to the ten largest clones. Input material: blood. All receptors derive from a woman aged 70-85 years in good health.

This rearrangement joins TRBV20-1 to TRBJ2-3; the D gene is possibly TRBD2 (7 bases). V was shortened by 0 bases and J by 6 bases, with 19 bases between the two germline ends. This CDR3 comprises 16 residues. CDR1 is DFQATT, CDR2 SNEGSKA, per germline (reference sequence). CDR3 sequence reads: CSARDPVGGPLDTQYF. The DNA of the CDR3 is TGCAGTGCTAGAGATCCGGTGGGGGGGCCCTTGGATACGCAGTATTTT.

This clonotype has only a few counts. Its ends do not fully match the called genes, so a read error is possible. The CDR3, as DNA: TGTGTCAGCAGCTCTCCACTTGACCGGAGCTCTGGAAACACCATATATTTT. Translating it yields CVSSSPLDRSSGNTIYF. The chain has TRBV9 and TRBJ1-3; D remains unclear. Germline V gene sequence: CDR1 SGDLS, CDR2 YYNGEE. The CDR3 loop spans 17 amino acids.

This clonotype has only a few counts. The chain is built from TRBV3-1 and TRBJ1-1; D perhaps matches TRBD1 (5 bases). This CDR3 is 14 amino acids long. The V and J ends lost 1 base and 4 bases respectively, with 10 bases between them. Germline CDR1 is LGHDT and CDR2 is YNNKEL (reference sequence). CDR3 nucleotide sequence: TGTGCCAGCAGCCAAGCGCGGGGGGGCACTGAAGCTTTCTTT. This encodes CASSQARGGTEAFF.

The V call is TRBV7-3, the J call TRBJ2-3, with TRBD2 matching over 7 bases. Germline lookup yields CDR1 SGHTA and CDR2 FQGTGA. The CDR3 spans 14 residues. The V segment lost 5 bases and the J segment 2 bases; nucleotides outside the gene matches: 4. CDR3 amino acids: CASSHTSDTDTQYF. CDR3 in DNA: TGTGCCAGCAGCCACACTAGCGACACAGATACGCAGTATTTT.

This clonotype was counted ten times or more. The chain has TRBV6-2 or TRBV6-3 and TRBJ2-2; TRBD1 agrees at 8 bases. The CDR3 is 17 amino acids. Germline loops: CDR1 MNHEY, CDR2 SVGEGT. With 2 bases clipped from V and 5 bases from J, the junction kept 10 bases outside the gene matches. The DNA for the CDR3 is TGTGCCAGCAGTTACGATGGACAGGGTGGATGGACCGGGGAGCTGTTTTTT. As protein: CASSYDGQGGWTGELFF.

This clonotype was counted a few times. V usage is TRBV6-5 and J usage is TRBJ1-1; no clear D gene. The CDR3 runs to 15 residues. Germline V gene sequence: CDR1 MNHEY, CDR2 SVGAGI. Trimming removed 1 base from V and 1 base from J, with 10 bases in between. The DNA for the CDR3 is TGTGCCAGCAGTTACTTTCGGGTTTCGAACACTGAAGCTTTCTTT. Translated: CASSYFRVSNTEAFF.

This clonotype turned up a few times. CDR3 coding DNA: TGTGCCAGCAGCTTACAGGCTAAAGACACCGGGGAGCTGTTTTTT. Protein product: CASSLQAKDTGELFF. The chain is built from TRBV9 and TRBJ2-2, with D perhaps matching TRBD1 (5 bases). V shed 4 bases and J shed 3 bases, with 13 bases lying between them. CDR3 length: 15 amino acids. Germline CDR1 is SGDLS and CDR2 is YYNGEE.

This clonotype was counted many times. The chain's CDR3 is CASSPSGGNNEQFF. Here the CDR3 DNA reads TGTGCCAGCAGCCCAAGCGGGGGCAACAATGAGCAGTTCTTC. The chain couples TRBV7-9 to TRBJ2-1; 8 nucleotides agree with TRBD2. CDR3 length: 14 amino acids. The junction had 5 bases not matched to a gene; V was cut back by 5 bases and J by 5 bases. CDR1 is SEHNR, CDR2 FQNEAQ, per germline (reference sequence).

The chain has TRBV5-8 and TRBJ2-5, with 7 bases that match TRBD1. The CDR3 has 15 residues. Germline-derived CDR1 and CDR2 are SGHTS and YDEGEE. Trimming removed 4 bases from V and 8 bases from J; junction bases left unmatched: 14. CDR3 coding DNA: TGTGCCAGCAGCCACGGACAGGTGGGGCCAGGTACCCAGTACTTC. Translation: CASSHGQVGPGTQYF.

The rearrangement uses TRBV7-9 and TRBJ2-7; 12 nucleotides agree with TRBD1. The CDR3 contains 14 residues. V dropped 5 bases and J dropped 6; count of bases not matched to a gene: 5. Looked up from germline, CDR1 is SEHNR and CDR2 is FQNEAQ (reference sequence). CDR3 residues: CASSHRDRGPEQYF. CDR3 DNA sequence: TGTGCCAGCAGCCACCGGGACAGGGGGCCCGAGCAGTACTTC.

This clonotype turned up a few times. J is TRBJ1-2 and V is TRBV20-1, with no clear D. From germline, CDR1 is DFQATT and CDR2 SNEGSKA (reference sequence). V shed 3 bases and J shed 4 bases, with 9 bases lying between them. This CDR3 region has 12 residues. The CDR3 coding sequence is TGCAGTGCTAGTGGGCAGCCCTATGGCTACACCTTC. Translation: CSASGQPYGYTF.

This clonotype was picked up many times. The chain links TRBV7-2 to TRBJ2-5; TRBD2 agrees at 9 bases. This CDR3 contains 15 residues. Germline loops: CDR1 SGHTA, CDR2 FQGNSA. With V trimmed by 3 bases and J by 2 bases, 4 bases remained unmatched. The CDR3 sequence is CASSLVAGVQETQYF. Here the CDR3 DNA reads TGTGCCAGCAGCTTGGTAGCGGGGGTTCAAGAGACCCAGTACTTC.

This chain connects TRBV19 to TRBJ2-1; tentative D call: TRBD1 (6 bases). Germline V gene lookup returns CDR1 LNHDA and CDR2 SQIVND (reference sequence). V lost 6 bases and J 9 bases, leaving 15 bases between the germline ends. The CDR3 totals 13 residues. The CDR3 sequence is CASRPGQTPEQFF. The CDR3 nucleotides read TGTGCCAGTAGACCGGGACAAACTCCTGAGCAGTTCTTC.

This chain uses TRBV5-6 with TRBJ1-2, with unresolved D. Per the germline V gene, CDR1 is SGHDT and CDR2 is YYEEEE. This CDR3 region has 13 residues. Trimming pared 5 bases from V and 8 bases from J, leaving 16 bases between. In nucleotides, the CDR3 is TGTGCCAGCAGACCAAAGCCAGGCCACGGCTACACCTTC. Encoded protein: CASRPKPGHGYTF.

CDR3 in amino acids: CSVRQGGETQYF. The CDR3 coding sequence is TGCAGCGTTAGGCAGGGAGGGGAGACCCAGTACTTC. The genes are TRBV29-1 and TRBJ2-5, with 7 positions matching TRBD2. CDR1 and CDR2 (germline): SQVTM, ANQGSEA. Losses at the gene ends were 5 bases for V and 5 bases for J; bases not matched to a gene: 5. The CDR3 contains 12 residues.

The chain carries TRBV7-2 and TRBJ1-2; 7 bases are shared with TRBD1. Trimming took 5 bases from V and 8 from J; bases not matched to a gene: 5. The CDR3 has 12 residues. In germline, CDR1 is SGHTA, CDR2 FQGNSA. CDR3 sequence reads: CASSTDRVGYTF. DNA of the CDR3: TGTGCCAGCAGCACAGACAGGGTCGGCTACACCTTC.

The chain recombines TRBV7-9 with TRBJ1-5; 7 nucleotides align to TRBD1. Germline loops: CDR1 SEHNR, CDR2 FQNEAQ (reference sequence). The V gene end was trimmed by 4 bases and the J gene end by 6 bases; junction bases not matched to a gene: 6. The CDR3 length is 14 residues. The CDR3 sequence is CASSSEQGSQPQHF. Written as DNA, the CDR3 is TGTGCCAGCAGCTCAGAACAGGGGAGTCAGCCCCAGCATTTT.